This TCR beta chain was identified in a study of shared clonotypes between healthy human individuals. Study overall: Researchers assigned three CD4 naive, three CD4 memory, two CD8 naive and one CD8 memory plate to each donor.

An approximately 210 ng quantity of DNA, some 30,000 T cell genomes, went into the sorted-subset replicate PCRs. TCRdb's copy holds only in-frame clones and misses some; the assay was immunoSEQ multiplex PCR. The profile shows approximately 110,000 clones, 67% of them singletons. This clone showed up just once. Deletions cut 8 bases from V and 7 bases from J, with 18 bases between. Germline lookup yields CDR1 MNHEY and CDR2 SVGAGI. This CDR3 region has 14 residues. This TCR was recovered from a woman in her thirties in good health. Sequencing was performed on memory CD8+ T cells sorted from blood. Noted subset: CD45RO+ cells pooled with CCR7-negative TemRA cells. The chain uses TRBV6-5 and TRBJ2-1; D is possibly TRBD1 (5 bases). DNA of the CDR3: TGTGCCAGCTCAAAGACCGCACAGGCAAATGAGCAGTTCTTC. Translating it yields CASSKTAQANEQFF.